Each of the 8 T cell receptor beta chains below was sequenced from the same sample in a study of blood T cell repertoires in COVID-19. Clones were read by immunoSEQ multiplex PCR, and TCRdb kept only the in-frame ones, dropping some. The sample includes around 80,000 clones, 84% seen only once; the top ten take over 10%. The material sequenced was peripheral blood. These receptors came from a human donor in a cohort sampled during active COVID-19.

This chain connects TRBV7-2 to TRBJ2-7, with a possible D match to TRBD2 (5 bases). The germline gives CDR1 SGHTA, CDR2 FQGNSA. This CDR3 has 14 residues. V dropped 3 bases and J dropped 3 bases, with 12 bases sitting between them. The CDR3, as DNA: TGTGCCAGCAGCTTTGGGAGTTACGACTACGAGCAGTACTTC. Its protein is CASSFGSYDYEQYF.

The rearrangement joins TRBV7-7 to TRBJ2-2; D possibly corresponds to TRBD2 (6 bases). The germline gives CDR1 SSHAT, CDR2 FNYEAQ (reference sequence). The CDR3 contains 14 residues. V was trimmed by 0 bases and J by 5 bases, leaving 7 bases between them. The CDR3 here is CASSLARGTGELFF. CDR3 sequence (DNA): TGTGCCAGCAGCTTAGCGCGGGGAACCGGGGAGCTGTTTTTT.

The gene calls are TRBV18 and TRBJ1-3; D is undetermined. V lost 3 bases, J lost 0 bases, and 15 bases lay in between. Looked up from germline, CDR1 is KGHSH and CDR2 is LQKENI. The CDR3 is made up of 17 amino acids. As DNA, the CDR3 is TGTGCCAGCTCACCCCTCCTGGCGGGTAACTCTGGAAACACCATATATTTT. This gives the protein CASSPLLAGNSGNTIYF.

This chain connects TRBV7-2 to TRBJ2-7; D may be TRBD1 (6 bases). V was trimmed by 2 bases and J by 0 bases, leaving 20 bases between them. Germline V lookup: CDR1 SGHTA, CDR2 FQGNSA. The CDR3 consists of 18 residues. The CDR3 spells CASSLRGSQVTSSYEQYF. CDR3 in DNA: TGTGCCAGCAGCTTAAGGGGGAGCCAGGTCACCAGCTCCTACGAGCAGTACTTC.

The J gene is TRBJ1-6, the V gene TRBV25-1; D perhaps matches TRBD1 (5 bases). Germline V CDR1 and CDR2: MGHDK, SYGVNS. CDR3 length: 16 residues. V lost 5 bases and J lost 4, with 15 bases in between. CDR3 DNA: TGTGCCAGCAGTTTTTCTACGGGACTGTATAATTCACCCCTCCACTTT. As protein: CASSFSTGLYNSPLHF. Full variable domain (outside the CDR3, taken from reference TRBV25-1 and TRBJ1-6): EADIYQTPRYLVIGTGKKITLECSQTMGHDKMYWYQQDPGMELHLIHYSYGVNSTEKGDLSSESTVSRIRTEHFPLTLESARPSHTSQYLCASSFSTGLYNSPLHFGNGTRLTVT.

With respect to this clone: The junction differs from germline at one of its ends, possibly a read error. The chain is built from TRBV9 and TRBJ1-3; the D is unclear. Looked up from germline, CDR1 is SGDLS and CDR2 is YYNGEE. CDR3 length equals 11 residues. CDR3 DNA: TGTGCCAGCAGCTCCCCCGGGCCGGAGGATTTT. Translated, it gives CASSSPGPEDF.

The V call is TRBV7-3, the J call TRBJ2-7; 8 bases are a match to TRBD1. The CDR3 runs to 16 residues. CDR1 is SGHTA, CDR2 FQGTGA, per germline. Trimming took 2 bases from V and 4 from J; bases not matched to a gene: 10. CDR3 in amino acids: CASSLGPAGGGYEQYF. The CDR3 region has the DNA TGTGCCAGCAGCTTAGGCCCTGCAGGGGGCGGGTACGAGCAGTACTTC.

The V and J genes are TRBV5-1 and TRBJ1-2; D perhaps matches TRBD1 (6 bases). Germline CDR1 reads SGHRS; CDR2 reads YFSETQ. Trimming shortened V by 4 bases and J by 4 bases, and 17 bases separated the two germline ends. CDR3 length: 15 residues. The CDR3 coding sequence is TGCGCCAGCAGCCGGGACAACCGTCGTGTCTATGGCTACACCTTC. Amino acids: CASSRDNRRVYGYTF.